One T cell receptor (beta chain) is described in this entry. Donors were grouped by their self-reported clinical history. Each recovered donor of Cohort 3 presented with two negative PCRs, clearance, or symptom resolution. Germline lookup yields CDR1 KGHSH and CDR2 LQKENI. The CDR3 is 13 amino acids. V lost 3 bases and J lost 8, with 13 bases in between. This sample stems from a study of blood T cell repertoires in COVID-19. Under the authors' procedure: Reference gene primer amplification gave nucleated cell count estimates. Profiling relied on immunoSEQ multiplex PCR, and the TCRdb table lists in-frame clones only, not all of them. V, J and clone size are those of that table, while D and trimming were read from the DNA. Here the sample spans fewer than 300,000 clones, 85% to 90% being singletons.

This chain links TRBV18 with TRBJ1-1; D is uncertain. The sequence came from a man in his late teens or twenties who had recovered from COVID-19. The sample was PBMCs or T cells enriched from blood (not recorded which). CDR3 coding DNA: TGTGCCAGCTCACCGCAGGAGGCCGCGGAAGCTTTCTTT. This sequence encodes CASSPQEAAEAFF.